Presented here are 30 T cell receptor beta chains from one specimen sequenced in a study of shared clonotypes between healthy human individuals. Cells designated naive CD8 were CD45RO-negative and were positively selected for CCR7, with terminally differentiated effector memory CD45RA+ cells excluded. The assay was immunoSEQ multiplex PCR, and TCRdb's table has in-frame clones only and misses some. The data show approximately 2,200,000 clones, with 93% seen just once and over 1.5% held by the top ten. Sequencing input: naive CD8+ T cells from PBMCs. The receptor source for this set is a man younger than 35 in good health. Some clones in this sample may be carry-over from other donors' samples.

The chain has TRBV7-9 and TRBJ2-4; unclear D gene. V shed 4 bases and J shed 7 bases, with 8 bases lying between them. The CDR3 extends over 12 amino acids. Per the germline V gene, CDR1 is SEHNR and CDR2 is FQNEAQ (reference sequence). The CDR3 loop reads CASSSPINIQYF. The CDR3 DNA sequence: TGTGCCAGCAGCTCCCCTATTAACATTCAGTACTTC. Looking up the rest from reference TRBV7-9 and TRBJ2-4 gives the full variable domain: DTGVSQNPRHKITKRGQNVTFRCDPISEHNRLYWYRQTLGQGPEFLTYFQNEAQLEKSRLLSDRFSAERPKGSFSTLEIQRTEQGDSAMYLCASSSPINIQYFGAGTRLSVL.

The chain joins TRBV20-1 to TRBJ2-7; TRBD1 might be the D (6 bases). Deletions cut 7 bases from V and 5 bases from J, with 12 bases between. The germline gives CDR1 DFQATT, CDR2 SNEGSKA (reference sequence). The CDR3 covers 11 residues. The CDR3 region is CSVPTGHEQYF. As DNA, the CDR3 is TGCAGTGTACCGACAGGCCACGAGCAGTACTTC.

The chain uses TRBV7-8 and TRBJ2-1; tentatively, D is TRBD2 (6 bases). The germline CDR1 and CDR2 sequences are SGHVS and FQNEAQ. Trimming cost V 2 bases and J 0 bases, with 20 bases left between them. This CDR3 is built from 19 residues. CDR3 in amino acids: CASSLTGLAEASSYNEQFF. CDR3 coding DNA: TGTGCCAGCAGCTTAACGGGTTTAGCGGAGGCGAGCTCCTACAATGAGCAGTTCTTC.

This clone was seen a few times. A much larger clone sits a single nucleotide away, making a read error possible. The sample carries other DNA sequences with the same CDR3. V is TRBV27 and J is TRBJ1-1; D is unclear. The V and J ends lost 6 bases and 2 bases respectively, with 10 bases between them. Germline V gene lookup returns CDR1 MNHEY and CDR2 SMNVEV (reference sequence). The CDR3 is 13 residues long. The DNA of the CDR3 is TGTGCCAGCAGCGTAGGAGGAAACACTGAAGCTTTCTTT. Translated: CASSVGGNTEAFF.

V gene TRBV7-3 combines with J gene TRBJ2-3, with D maybe TRBD2 (5 bases). V lost 1 base, J lost 0 bases, and 11 bases lay in between. Per germline, CDR1 SGHTA and CDR2 FQGTGA. This CDR3 has 16 residues. DNA for the CDR3: TGTGCCAGCAGCTTAAGGGGTCCGGGGAGCACAGATACGCAGTATTTT. Translating it yields CASSLRGPGSTDTQYF. The complete variable domain, with remaining parts taken from reference TRBV7-3 and TRBJ2-3, reads GAGVSQTPSNKVTEKGKYVELRCDPISGHTALYWYRQSLGQGPEFLIYFQGTGAADDSGLPNDRFFAVRPEGSVSTLKIQRTERGDSAVYLCASSLRGPGSTDTQYFGPGTRLTVL.

V is TRBV7-2 and J is TRBJ2-7; the D gene is possibly TRBD2 (5 bases). V shed 1 base and J shed 3 bases, with 10 bases lying between them. From germline, CDR1 is SGHTA and CDR2 FQGNSA. The CDR3 extends over 14 amino acids. The CDR3 reads CASSLGTLRYEQYF. Written as DNA, the CDR3 is TGTGCCAGCAGCTTAGGGACTCTACGCTACGAGCAGTACTTC. The whole variable domain, filled in from reference TRBV7-2 and TRBJ2-7, reads GAGVSQSPSNKVTEKGKDVELRCDPISGHTALYWYRQSLGQGLEFLIYFQGNSAPDKSGLPSDRFSAERTGGSVSTLTIQRTQQEDSAVYLCASSLGTLRYEQYFGPGTRLTVT.

The rearrangement links TRBV7-9 to TRBJ2-1, with 10 bases identical to TRBD2. Germline V CDR1 and CDR2: SEHNR, FQNEAQ (reference sequence). The CDR3 has 18 amino acids. Trimming at V came to 5 bases and at J to 9 bases, leaving 19 bases not matched to a gene. CDR3 nucleotides: TGTGCCAGCAGCCCAGCCAGTGCTAGCGGGAGTGATGGCGGTGAGCAGTTCTTC. It encodes CASSPASASGSDGGEQFF. Using reference TRBV7-9 and TRBJ2-1 for the parts outside the CDR3, the full variable domain is DTGVSQNPRHKITKRGQNVTFRCDPISEHNRLYWYRQTLGQGPEFLTYFQNEAQLEKSRLLSDRFSAERPKGSFSTLEIQRTEQGDSAMYLCASSPASASGSDGGEQFFGPGTRLTVL.

The sample holds a few counts of this clone. DNA of the CDR3: TGCAGCGCTGCGGCAGGGGAGGCTGAAGCTTTCTTT. Its translation: CSAAAGEAEAFF. The V and J genes are TRBV29-1 and TRBJ1-1; possibly TRBD1 for D (6 bases). V shed 7 bases and J shed 6 bases, with 15 bases lying between them. The CDR3 runs to 12 residues. Germline V gives CDR1 SQVTM, CDR2 ANQGSEA.

This chain joins TRBV29-1 and TRBJ1-1; the D is unclear. The CDR3 is 12 amino acids. The V end was cut by 6 bases, the J end by 1 base, with 9 bases between. Germline loops: CDR1 SQVTM, CDR2 ANQGSEA. CDR3 protein: CSVKQRNTEAFF. Here the CDR3 DNA reads TGCAGCGTCAAACAGAGGAACACTGAAGCTTTCTTT.

This clone appeared a single time. The V gene is TRBV27, the J gene TRBJ2-7; TRBD2 agrees at 8 bases. CDR3 length: 15 residues. Germline V gives CDR1 MNHEY, CDR2 SMNVEV (reference sequence). V was pared by 5 bases and J by 6 bases, with 12 bases of the junction left unmatched. The CDR3 loop is CASSPLAGVRSEQYF. CDR3 in DNA: TGTGCCAGCAGTCCCCTAGCGGGCGTTAGGTCCGAGCAGTACTTC.

V is TRBV4-3 and J is TRBJ2-1, with D possibly being TRBD1 (5 bases). Germline V gene lookup returns CDR1 LGHNA and CDR2 YSLEER. The CDR3 runs to 15 residues. V gave up 1 base and J gave up 6 bases, with 13 bases separating them. The CDR3 DNA follows: TGCGCCAGCAGCCAAGGCACGGCAGGGTCCAATGAGCAGTTCTTC. Translated: CASSQGTAGSNEQFF.

V and J are TRBV15 and TRBJ2-1, with D tentatively TRBD1 (6 bases). V lost 1 base and J 5 bases, leaving 18 bases between the germline ends. The CDR3 consists of 17 residues. The germline gives CDR1 LNHNV, CDR2 YYDKDF (reference sequence). The CDR3: CATSRVRGRAGDNEQFF. The CDR3 DNA follows: TGTGCCACCAGCAGAGTAAGGGGTCGGGCAGGGGACAATGAGCAGTTCTTC. The variable domain in full, with the rest retrieved from reference TRBV15 and TRBJ2-1, is DAMVIQNPRYQVTQFGKPVTLSCSQTLNHNVMYWYQQKSSQAPKLLFHYYDKDFNNEADTPDNFQSRRPNTSFCFLDIRSPGLGDTAMYLCATSRVRGRAGDNEQFFGPGTRLTVL.

For this clone: Other DNA sequences in this sample translate to the same CDR3. V and J are TRBV4-1 and TRBJ2-5; D is ambiguous. V lost 1 base and J lost 1, with 7 bases in between. This CDR3 spans 14 amino acids. Germline values: CDR1 MGHRA, CDR2 YSYEKL. CDR3 coding DNA: TGCGCCAGCAGCCAAGCAGACGGCCAAGAGACCCAGTACTTC. This codes for CASSQADGQETQYF.

The chain carries TRBV7-9 and TRBJ2-4; a weak D match, TRBD1 (6 bases). This CDR3 contains 17 residues. Germline CDR1 SEHNR, CDR2 FQNEAQ (reference sequence). V shed 4 bases and J shed 0 bases, with 16 bases lying between them. The CDR3 nucleotides read TGTGCCAGCAGCTCGCCGGACAGAACACTAGCCAAAAACATTCAGTACTTC. Translating it yields CASSSPDRTLAKNIQYF.

The chain employs TRBV15 and TRBJ1-5; D is unresolved. Germline CDR1 reads LNHNV; CDR2 reads YYDKDF (reference sequence). This CDR3 contains 14 residues. The V and J ends lost 3 bases and 3 bases respectively, with 9 bases between them. The CDR3 DNA is TGTGCCACCAGCAGCAACTATCCCAATCAGCCCCAGCATTTT. Amino acids: CATSSNYPNQPQHF.

The genes are TRBV9 and TRBJ1-1; 10 bases match TRBD1. The V segment lost 4 bases and the J segment 5 bases; nucleotides outside the gene matches: 5. CDR1 SGDLS and CDR2 YYNGEE come from the germline V gene. The CDR3 loop spans 14 amino acids. The CDR3 spells CASSSGTGATEAFF. CDR3 DNA sequence: TGTGCCAGCAGCTCCGGGACAGGGGCAACTGAAGCTTTCTTT. The complete variable domain, with remaining parts taken from reference TRBV9 and TRBJ1-1, reads DSGVTQTPKHLITATGQRVTLRCSPRSGDLSVYWYQQSLDQGLQFLIQYYNGEERAKGNILERFSAQQFPDLHSELNLSSLELGDSALYFCASSSGTGATEAFFGQGTRLTVV.

The J gene is TRBJ2-7, the V gene TRBV4-1; D is unclear. This CDR3 is 16 amino acids long. V lost 1 base to trimming and J lost 2 bases, with 15 bases between them. CDR1 is MGHRA and CDR2 is YSYEKL in the germline V gene. CDR3 bases: TGCGCCAGCAGCCAAGTAATCACGACTCGAGCCTACGAGCAGTACTTC. Protein: CASSQVITTRAYEQYF.

This sequence joins TRBV6-5 and TRBJ2-1, with D maybe TRBD2 (5 bases). V was trimmed by 4 bases and J by 0 bases, leaving 10 bases between them. Per germline, CDR1 MNHEY and CDR2 SVGAGI. The CDR3 is made up of 15 amino acids. The CDR3 DNA reads as TGTGCCAGCAGTTTGGACTTGAGCTCCTACAATGAGCAGTTCTTC. It encodes CASSLDLSSYNEQFF.

The V and J genes are TRBV4-3 and TRBJ2-3; D is unclear. Germline-derived CDR1 and CDR2 are LGHNA and YSLEER. V shed 4 bases and J shed 1 base, with 15 bases lying between them. The CDR3 loop spans 16 amino acids. The chain's CDR3 is CASSRLLSGGTDTQYF. Written as DNA, the CDR3 is TGCGCCAGCAGCCGTCTACTCTCTGGGGGCACAGATACGCAGTATTTT.

V and J are TRBV28 and TRBJ2-7, with D possibly TRBD1 on 6 matching bases. The CDR3 consists of 14 residues. V was clipped by 6 bases and J by 0 bases, with 12 bases between them. Germline V gene data show CDR1 as MDHEN and CDR2 as SYDVKM. CDR3 loop: CASSIRGDSYEQYF. The CDR3 DNA reads TGTGCCAGCAGCATCAGGGGCGACTCCTACGAGCAGTACTTC.

This clone was observed a single time. This chain connects TRBV4-1 to TRBJ1-2; 10 bases match TRBD1. The CDR3 loop spans 16 amino acids. Germline trimming cut 4 bases from V and 6 bases from J; bases unmatched to any gene: 11. CDR1 is MGHRA, CDR2 YSYEKL, per germline. CDR3 loop: CASSLSTVDRGNGYTF. Written as DNA, the CDR3 is TGCGCCAGCAGCCTATCGACCGTGGACAGGGGGAATGGCTACACCTTC.

The V call is TRBV19, the J call TRBJ1-1; D gene unclear. V shed 10 bases and J shed 4 bases, with 10 bases lying between them. This CDR3 contains 11 residues. Germline V gene data show CDR1 as LNHDA and CDR2 as SQIVND (reference sequence). DNA for the CDR3: TGTGCCACCTCGTGGGGCACTGAAGCTTTCTTT. Encoded protein: CATSWGTEAFF.

This clone was found once. The rearrangement uses TRBV7-9 and TRBJ2-3; D may be TRBD2 (5 bases). This CDR3 is built from 13 residues. Germline V gene lookup returns CDR1 SEHNR and CDR2 FQNEAQ (reference sequence). V was trimmed by 5 bases and J by 2 bases, leaving 8 bases between them. This CDR3 reads CASSPRDTDTQYF. CDR3 DNA: TGTGCCAGCAGCCCCCGGGACACAGATACGCAGTATTTT.

This chain connects TRBV28 to TRBJ2-2; D gene uncertain. CDR3 size: 11 residues. Trimming shortened V by 3 bases and J by 10 bases, and 6 bases separated the two germline ends. Germline V gene sequence: CDR1 MDHEN, CDR2 SYDVKM. The CDR3 is CASSFSVELFF. The CDR3 nucleotides are TGTGCCAGCAGTTTCTCGGTGGAGCTGTTTTTT.

The chain combines TRBV28 with TRBJ2-1; D call uncertain. V dropped 5 bases and J dropped 3 bases, with 8 bases sitting between them. Germline values: CDR1 MDHEN, CDR2 SYDVKM. The CDR3 is 13 amino acids. The CDR3: CASSPPDYNEQFF. The CDR3 DNA is TGTGCCAGCAGTCCTCCGGACTACAATGAGCAGTTCTTC.

J is TRBJ2-2 and V is TRBV6-4, with D possibly TRBD1 on 5 matching bases. Trimming left V 4 bases short and J 0 bases short, with 6 bases between. The CDR3 is made up of 14 amino acids. Looked up from germline, CDR1 is MRHNA and CDR2 is SNTAGT. The CDR3 protein is CASSAGTNTGELFF. The DNA of the CDR3 is TGTGCCAGCAGTGCAGGGACGAACACCGGGGAGCTGTTTTTT.

This chain joins TRBV19 and TRBJ1-1; D is possibly TRBD1 (6 bases). The CDR3 runs to 15 residues. The V gene's germline CDR1 is LNHDA and CDR2 SQIVND (reference sequence). V was clipped by 3 bases and J by 4 bases, with 15 bases between them. The CDR3 nucleotides read TGTGCCAGTAGTATCCTGAACAGGGTCGGCACTGAAGCTTTCTTT. Translated: CASSILNRVGTEAFF.

This sequence joins TRBV11-1 and TRBJ2-2; 8 nucleotides line up with TRBD1. This CDR3 is built from 15 residues. The junction had 11 bases not matched to a gene; V was cut back by 8 bases and J by 6 bases. CDR1 and CDR2 from the germline V gene are SGHAT and FQDESV (reference sequence). The CDR3 nucleotides read TGTGCCAGCGCCGCCCCCACGACAGGGGCCGGGGAGCTGTTTTTT. Protein product: CASAAPTTGAGELFF. The entire variable domain, with the rest obtained from reference TRBV11-1 and TRBJ2-2, is as follows: EAEVAQSPRYKITEKSQAVAFWCDPISGHATLYWYRQILGQGPELLVQFQDESVVDDSQLPKDRFSAERLKGVDSTLKIQPAELGDSAMYLCASAAPTTGAGELFFGEGSRLTVL.

The V gene is TRBV6-6, the J gene TRBJ1-1; D is uncertain. Per germline, CDR1 MNHNY and CDR2 SVGAGI (reference sequence). This CDR3 is built from 13 residues. V was cut by 0 bases and J by 0 bases, with 2 bases left in between. The CDR3 DNA reads as TGTGCCAGCAGTTACTCAATGAACACTGAAGCTTTCTTT. This gives the protein CASSYSMNTEAFF.

V gene TRBV4-1 combines with J gene TRBJ2-4, with TRBD2 identical over 14 bases. Germline V gene sequence: CDR1 MGHRA, CDR2 YSYEKL. V lost 1 base and J lost 5; bases outside the gene matches: 7. The CDR3 is made up of 18 amino acids. CDR3 region: CASSQAGTSGSLENIQYF. DNA for the CDR3: TGCGCCAGCAGCCAAGCTGGGACTAGCGGGAGTCTTGAAAACATTCAGTACTTC.